The clone carrying this T cell receptor (beta chain) was seen just once. Its antigen remains unknown. The data derive from a study of CD8 T cells in Susac syndrome. Overall study: Patients with Susac syndrome were therapy-naive, on corticosteroids, or on intravenous immunoglobulin alone at the time that blood was drawn.

CDR1 is MDHEN and CDR2 is SYDVKM in the germline V gene. V shed 4 bases, J shed 4 bases, and the junction held 11 bases outside the gene matches. The CDR3 contains 16 residues. A quantity of roughly 0.5 to 1 ug RNA underwent reverse transcription using random hexamers. TCR beta CDR3 was amplified by immunoSEQ multiplex PCR. This amplification extended across 54 Vbeta and 13 Jbeta segments. MiXCR was run by TCRdb on the immunoSEQ multiplex PCR reads, yielding one entry per CDR3 protein. There are about 140,000 distinct CDR3 sequences in the sample; 95% occur only once, and about 0.18% lies in the top ten. Study-level results: In total CD8+ repertoires, over 15 Susac-specific public clones were detected, and CD8+ TEMRA repertoires contained roughly five.

Material: CD8+ T cells from PBMCs. The receptor was derived from a human donor with Susac syndrome. V usage is TRBV28 and J usage is TRBJ2-7, with 9 nucleotides matching TRBD2. CDR3 DNA sequence: TGTGCCAGCAGTTATCGACTAGCGGAGTCGGATTACGAGCAGTACTTC. This sequence encodes CASSYRLAESDYEQYF. The whole variable domain, filled in from reference TRBV28 and TRBJ2-7, reads DVKVTQSSRYLVKRTGEKVFLECVQDMDHENMFWYRQDPGLGLRLIYFSYDVKMKEKGDIPEGYSVSREKKERFSLILESASTNQTSMYLCASSYRLAESDYEQYFGPGTRLTVT.